The 7 T cell receptor beta chains listed next were all sequenced from one sample in a study of blood T cells in healthy people across ages. A second PCR of 7 to 11 cycles used a sample-barcoded 5' primer and a J-beta primer mix. MiXCR, run by TCRdb on the 5' RACE reads, gives a single entry per CDR3 protein. The data hold some 1.8 million distinct CDR3 sequences, with 30% to 40% observed a single time. The sequencing sample was made of blood. The source is a human donor in good health.

This chain connects TRBV5-1 to TRBJ1-2, with D hard to call. Germline V gene data show CDR1 as SGHRS and CDR2 as YFSETQ. The germline V and J ends were trimmed by 0 bases and 3 bases, with 12 bases remaining between them. This CDR3 is 15 amino acids long. The CDR3 nucleotides are TGCGCCAGCAGCTTGGAACGGCCCGCGTACTATGGCTACACCTTC. Translation: CASSLERPAYYGYTF.

This clonotype was counted ten times or more. The genes are TRBV5-1 and TRBJ2-3; 12 positions match TRBD2. V was clipped by 0 bases and J by 3 bases; unmatched bases: 2. From germline, CDR1 is SGHRS and CDR2 YFSETQ. This CDR3 is 16 amino acids long. CDR3 region: CASSLAGLAGTDTQYF. In DNA, the CDR3 is TGCGCCAGCAGCTTGGCTGGACTAGCGGGGACAGATACGCAGTATTTT.

V and J are TRBV2 and TRBJ1-2; TRBD1 agrees at 8 bases. V lost 5 bases to trimming and J lost 7 bases; unmatched junction nucleotides: 9. CDR3 length: 14 residues. The germline CDR1 and CDR2 sequences are SNHLY and FYNNEI. The chain's CDR3 is CASSPRTGLSGYTF. The CDR3 DNA reads TGTGCCAGCAGTCCCCGGACAGGGTTGAGTGGCTACACCTTC.

Concerning this clonotype itself: At one boundary the junction diverges from the germline segment, which might be a read error. The chain joins TRBV20-1 to TRBJ2-2, with 7 bases lining up with TRBD1. The germline CDR1 and CDR2 sequences are DFQATT and SNEGSKA (reference sequence). The CDR3 is made up of 16 amino acids. For the CDR3, the DNA is TGCAGTGCTAGAAGGGGGCGTTTTTCGGACACCGGGGAGCGGTTTTTT. This sequence encodes CSARRGRFSDTGERFF.

J is TRBJ2-5 and V is TRBV28; 7 bases are a match to TRBD2. The J call may be in error: the DNA end matches TRBJ2-7 better. The CDR3 is 16 residues long. The germline V gene encodes CDR1 MDHEN and CDR2 SYDVKM. The CDR3 sequence is CASSPTQFGEGYEQYF. CDR3 in DNA: TGTGCCAGCAGTCCCACTCAATTCGGGGAGGGGTACGAGCAGTACTTC.

The CDR3 region is CANALPGQRNTEAFF. The DNA of the CDR3 is TGTGCCAACGCCTTGCCGGGACAGAGGAACACTGAAGCTTTCTTT. This rearrangement joins TRBV5-6 to TRBJ1-1; TRBD1 aligns across 7 bases. The trim removed 9 bases at V and 1 base at J, leaving 12 bases unmatched. This CDR3 has 15 residues. The germline V gene encodes CDR1 SGHDT and CDR2 YYEEEE.

This clonotype showed up just a few times. V is TRBV12-3 or TRBV12-4 and J is TRBJ2-7, with a possible D match to TRBD2 (7 bases). The CDR3 loop spans 16 amino acids. Trimming pared 3 bases from V and 4 bases from J, leaving 19 bases between. The DNA of the CDR3 is TGTGCCAGCAGTTTTGGGAGGGGGGGACCTTCATACGAGCAGTACTTC. It encodes CASSFGRGGPSYEQYF.